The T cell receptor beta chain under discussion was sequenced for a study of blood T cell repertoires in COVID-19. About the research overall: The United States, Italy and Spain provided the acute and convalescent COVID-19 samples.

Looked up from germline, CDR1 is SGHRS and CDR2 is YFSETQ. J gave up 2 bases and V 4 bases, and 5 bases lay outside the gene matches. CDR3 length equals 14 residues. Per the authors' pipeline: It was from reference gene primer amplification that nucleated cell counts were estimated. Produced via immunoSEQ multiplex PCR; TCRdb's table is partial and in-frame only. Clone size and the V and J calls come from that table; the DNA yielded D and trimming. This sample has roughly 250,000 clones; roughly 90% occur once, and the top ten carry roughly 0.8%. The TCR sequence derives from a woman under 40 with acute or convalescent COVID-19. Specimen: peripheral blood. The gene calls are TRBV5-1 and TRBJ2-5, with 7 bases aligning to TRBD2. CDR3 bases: TGCGCCAGCAGCAGACTAGCAGGGCAAGAGACCCAGTACTTC. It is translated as CASSRLAGQETQYF.